What follows are 28 T cell receptor beta chains derived from one specimen sequenced in a study of blood T cell repertoires in COVID-19. The data were produced by immunoSEQ multiplex PCR, yet TCRdb's version contains in-frame clones alone and is incomplete. The sample includes around 150,000 clones, approximately 88% of them seen just once. Sequencing was carried out using peripheral blood. All receptors come from a woman between 55 and 75 years old who had recovered from COVID-19.

The chain joins TRBV5-1 to TRBJ1-5, with 7 bases matching TRBD1. The CDR3 spans 14 residues. The germline V gene has CDR1 SGHRS and CDR2 YFSETQ. After removal of 1 base from V and 7 bases from J, the junction contained 5 bases not matched to a gene. CDR3 amino acids: CASSLFQGGQPQHF. The CDR3 coding sequence is TGCGCCAGCAGCTTGTTCCAGGGGGGACAGCCCCAGCATTTT.

J is TRBJ2-4 and V is TRBV18; 7 bases are shared with TRBD1. The CDR3 totals 15 residues. CDR1 is KGHSH, CDR2 LQKENI, per germline. With 2 bases clipped from V and 4 bases from J, the junction kept 5 bases outside the gene matches. Here the CDR3 DNA reads TGTGCCAGCTCACCAACAGGGGCGTTAAAAAACATTCAGTACTTC. Translating it yields CASSPTGALKNIQYF.

V gene TRBV2 combines with J gene TRBJ2-6, with no clear D. Germline V gene data show CDR1 as SNHLY and CDR2 as FYNNEI. This CDR3 region has 14 residues. Trimming cost V 9 bases and J 4 bases, with 13 bases left between them. The CDR3 region has the DNA TGTGCCAGTTCATCTATGCCGGGGGCCAACGTCCTGACTTTC. Translation gives CASSSMPGANVLTF.

The chain couples TRBV28 to TRBJ2-6; D not certain. The CDR3 is 16 residues long. From germline, CDR1 is MDHEN and CDR2 SYDVKM. The V end was cut by 6 bases, the J end by 0 bases, with 12 bases between. CDR3 sequence: CASREDSGSGANVLTF. The CDR3 nucleotides read TGTGCCAGCAGGGAAGACTCGGGCTCTGGGGCCAACGTCCTGACTTTC.

This sequence joins TRBV10-3 and TRBJ1-1; unclear D gene. The V gene lost 3 bases and the J gene lost 0 bases, with 8 bases spanning the gap. CDR3 length equals 14 residues. Germline V CDR1 and CDR2: ENHRY, SYGVKD. This CDR3 reads CAISETAMNTEAFF. Written as DNA, the CDR3 is TGTGCCATCAGTGAAACAGCCATGAACACTGAAGCTTTCTTT.

The genes are TRBV3-1 (or the pseudogene TRBV3-2) and TRBJ1-6, with D maybe TRBD1 (5 bases). From germline, CDR1 is LGHDT and CDR2 YNNKEL (reference sequence). The V gene lost 0 bases and the J gene lost 9 bases, with 15 bases spanning the gap. This CDR3 contains 16 residues. CDR3 amino acids: CASSQDSPGRFSPLHF. CDR3 in DNA: TGTGCCAGCAGCCAAGACTCTCCAGGGAGGTTTTCACCCCTCCACTTT.

The J gene is TRBJ2-5, the V gene TRBV12-3 or TRBV12-4, with 7 bases lining up with TRBD2. The CDR3 is made up of 13 amino acids. Trimming took 5 bases from V and 5 from J; bases not matched to a gene: 5. DNA for the CDR3: TGTGCCAGCAGTCTCGGGGGGTCGGAGACCCAGTACTTC. Protein sequence: CASSLGGSETQYF.

The chain carries TRBV7-9 and TRBJ2-3; maybe TRBD2 (5 bases). The germline V gene encodes CDR1 SEHNR and CDR2 FQNEAQ (reference sequence). This CDR3 is 13 amino acids long. Trimming removed 0 bases from V and 8 bases from J, with 9 bases in between. The chain's CDR3 is CASSLAGRGTQYF. The CDR3 bases are TGTGCCAGCAGCTTAGCGGGCCGGGGTACGCAGTATTTT.

The genes are TRBV5-1 and TRBJ1-4; 7 bases agree with TRBD1. Germline values: CDR1 SGHRS, CDR2 YFSETQ. J was trimmed by 12 bases and V by 4 bases; bases with no gene match: 6. The CDR3 has 12 amino acids. CDR3 in amino acids: CASSRQGLELFF. DNA for the CDR3: TGCGCCAGCAGCCGACAGGGATTGGAACTGTTTTTT.

This rearrangement joins TRBV6-5 to TRBJ1-6; TRBD1 matches at 9 bases. Germline loops: CDR1 MNHEY, CDR2 SVGAGI. This CDR3 spans 12 amino acids. The junction had 8 bases not matched to a gene; V was cut back by 10 bases and J by 13 bases. CDR3 amino acids: CATETGGVPLHF. The CDR3 bases are TGTGCCACCGAGACAGGGGGAGTGCCCCTCCACTTT.

This rearrangement joins TRBV19 to TRBJ1-1, with D hard to call. Trimming shortened V by 3 bases and J by 0 bases, and 5 bases separated the two germline ends. Germline CDR1 is LNHDA and CDR2 is SQIVND (reference sequence). This CDR3 is 13 amino acids long. The CDR3 nucleotides are TGTGCCAGTAGTATGCAGATGAACACTGAAGCTTTCTTT. This gives the protein CASSMQMNTEAFF.

The chain combines TRBV10-3 with TRBJ2-7, with TRBD1 matching over 8 bases. CDR1 is ENHRY and CDR2 is SYGVKD in the germline V gene. V lost 2 bases and J lost 4; bases outside the gene matches: 4. The CDR3 has 14 amino acids. The DNA of the CDR3 is TGTGCCATCAGTGAGGGGACAGGTCGGTACGAGCAGTACTTC. Its translation is CAISEGTGRYEQYF.

The chain is built from TRBV24-1 and TRBJ1-1; D possibly corresponds to TRBD1 (5 bases). This CDR3 has 13 amino acids. V lost 7 bases to trimming and J lost 9 bases, with 17 bases between them. Germline CDR1 KGHDR, CDR2 SFDVKD. CDR3 nucleotide sequence: TGTGCCACCAGGGACTATTTAGGGACCAAAGCTTTCTTT. This translates into CATRDYLGTKAFF.

This chain uses TRBV5-1 with TRBJ1-1; the D gene is possibly TRBD1 (5 bases). The CDR3 is 13 amino acids. Germline CDR1 SGHRS, CDR2 YFSETQ. With 4 bases removed from V and 1 base from J, the gap between germline ends came to 8 bases. Here the CDR3 reads CASSPGQNTEAFF. CDR3 bases: TGCGCCAGCAGCCCCGGACAGAACACTGAAGCTTTCTTT.

This chain joins TRBV3-1 (or the pseudogene TRBV3-2) and TRBJ1-6; D is perhaps TRBD1 (6 bases). Trimming removed 1 base from V and 8 bases from J, with 12 bases in between. Germline V CDR1 and CDR2: LGHDT, YNNKEL (reference sequence). This CDR3 spans 15 amino acids. CDR3 sequence (DNA): TGTGCCAGCAGCCAAGGGGTAGGGGGAGATTCACCCCTCCACTTT. It yields the protein CASSQGVGGDSPLHF.

This chain connects TRBV6-1 to TRBJ1-2; TRBD1 might be the D (5 bases). With 2 bases removed from V and 5 bases from J, the gap between germline ends came to 15 bases. This CDR3 spans 15 amino acids. CDR1 MNHNS and CDR2 SASEGT come from the germline V gene. The CDR3 loop is CASSEFIQAGYGYTF. DNA for the CDR3: TGTGCCAGCAGTGAATTTATACAGGCGGGGTATGGCTACACCTTC.

This clone was detected many times. The chain employs TRBV10-1 and TRBJ2-4, with D perhaps TRBD2 (5 bases). The germline V gene has CDR1 WNHNN and CDR2 SYGVQD (reference sequence). V was clipped by 5 bases and J by 0 bases, with 8 bases between them. This CDR3 is 14 amino acids long. The CDR3 loop reads CASSHREAKNIQYF. The DNA of the CDR3 is TGCGCCAGCAGTCACCGGGAAGCCAAAAACATTCAGTACTTC.

The V gene is TRBV5-1, the J gene TRBJ2-7; 10 nucleotides align to TRBD2. V trimming: 4 bases; J trimming: 0 bases; junction bases outside the gene matches: 10. The CDR3 consists of 17 residues. Germline assignment: CDR1 SGHRS and CDR2 YFSETQ. The CDR3 bases are TGCGCCAGCAGCCCGACCCCTAGCGGGGGCCTCTCCTACGAGCAGTACTTC. Its protein product is CASSPTPSGGLSYEQYF.

This clone was seen only a few times. The chain uses TRBV7-9 and TRBJ1-1; D is unresolved. This CDR3 has 14 amino acids. Germline-derived CDR1 and CDR2 are SEHNR and FQNEAQ (reference sequence). Trimming removed 5 bases at V and 4 bases at J, with 14 bases between. The DNA of the CDR3 is TGTGCCAGCAGCGCTGAGGTTTCGTTCACTGAAGCTTTCTTT. Translating it yields CASSAEVSFTEAFF.

The rearrangement joins TRBV19 to TRBJ2-3; TRBD1 is a possible D gene (5 bases). Per the germline V gene, CDR1 is LNHDA and CDR2 is SQIVND (reference sequence). The CDR3 has 14 amino acids. Trimming removed 3 bases from V and 2 bases from J, with 9 bases in between. In DNA, the CDR3 is TGTGCCAGTAGTATGACAGTTTTCACAGATACGCAGTATTTT. The encoded protein is CASSMTVFTDTQYF.

The chain combines TRBV2 with TRBJ2-5; no reliable D call. The CDR3 has 13 residues. Trimming removed 5 bases from V and 2 bases from J, with 9 bases in between. CDR1 and CDR2 from the germline V gene are SNHLY and FYNNEI. The CDR3 nucleotides read TGTGCCAGCAGTAAAGGGCCTCAAGAGACCCAGTACTTC. Translation: CASSKGPQETQYF.

The chain is built from TRBV12-1 and TRBJ1-4; the table's D call of TRBD1 was not tested on the DNA. TRBV12-1 is designated a pseudogene. The CDR3 is 13 amino acids. Written as DNA, the CDR3 is TGTGCCCGGAGGGCAGGGGGGAATGAAAAACTGTTTTTT. Residues: CARRAGGNEKLFF.

The gene calls are TRBV18 and TRBJ2-2, with 10 bases identical to TRBD2. The junction had 6 bases not matched to a gene; V was cut back by 2 bases and J by 6 bases. Germline V gives CDR1 KGHSH, CDR2 LQKENI. This CDR3 comprises 16 residues. The CDR3 is CASSPDGLAVSGELFF. In nucleotides, the CDR3 is TGTGCCAGCTCACCAGATGGACTAGCGGTTTCCGGGGAGCTGTTTTTT. The full variable domain, in which reference TRBV18 and TRBJ2-2 provide the parts outside the CDR3, is NAGVMQNPRHLVRRRGQEARLRCSPMKGHSHVYWYRQLPEEGLKFMVYLQKENIIDESGMPKERFSAEFPKEGPSILRIQQVVRGDSAAYFCASSPDGLAVSGELFFGEGSRLTVL.

V is TRBV6-1 and J is TRBJ1-5; TRBD1 matches 7 bases. Germline assignment: CDR1 MNHNS and CDR2 SASEGT. The CDR3 runs 17 residues. J lost 6 bases, V lost 0 bases, and 11 bases had no gene match. The CDR3 sequence is CASSEALYQGDRQPQHF. In nucleotides, the CDR3 is TGTGCCAGCAGTGAAGCGTTGTACCAGGGGGATCGTCAGCCCCAGCATTTT.

The CDR3 reads CASSLRGPSSYNEQFF. The CDR3 nucleotides are TGTGCCAGCAGCTTGAGGGGGCCTAGCTCCTACAATGAGCAGTTCTTC. This chain connects TRBV5-5 to TRBJ2-1, with TRBD1 identical over 7 bases. Germline assignment: CDR1 SGHKS and CDR2 YYEKEE (reference sequence). The CDR3 is 16 amino acids. V gave up 1 base and J gave up 0 bases; unmatched junction bases: 4.

This clone was detected once. The V and J genes are TRBV3-1 (or the pseudogene TRBV3-2) and TRBJ2-5; D might be TRBD2 (6 bases). The CDR3 runs 15 residues. Trimming cost V 4 bases and J 5 bases, with 17 bases left between them. Germline assignment: CDR1 LGHDT and CDR2 YNNKEL (reference sequence). The CDR3 DNA follows: TGTGCCAGCAGCCTGTCGACTAGACCCGTGGAGACCCAGTACTTC. Protein: CASSLSTRPVETQYF.

The chain uses TRBV7-2 and TRBJ2-5; tentative D call: TRBD2 (6 bases). Looked up from germline, CDR1 is SGHTA and CDR2 is FQGNSA. Trimming cost V 5 bases and J 7 bases, with 14 bases left between them. The length of the CDR3 is 13 residues. Here the CDR3 reads CASSTPGLMTQYF. The CDR3 bases are TGTGCCAGCAGCACTCCGGGACTGATGACCCAGTACTTC.

This sequence joins TRBV5-1 and TRBJ2-1; 11 bases are shared with TRBD2. With V trimmed by 0 bases and J by 7 bases, 6 bases remained unmatched. CDR3 length equals 16 residues. Germline V gives CDR1 SGHRS, CDR2 YFSETQ. In DNA, the CDR3 is TGCGCCAGCAGCTTGGGAAATAGCGGGGGGGAAAATGAGCAGTTCTTC. Its protein product is CASSLGNSGGENEQFF.